This entry lists 17 T cell receptor beta chains sequenced from one sample in a study of T cell repertoires in cytomegalovirus infection. For these TCRs, the target antigens are not known. TCRdb processed the reads anew with MiXCR; each CDR3 protein has one entry. The sample has about 500,000 distinct CDR3 sequences; around a third are singletons. Sequencing was performed on cultured PBMCs, taken from culture after CMV antigen stimulation. Every receptor here comes from a human donor in good health (CMV status not recorded). Some clones in this sample may be carry-over from other donors' samples.

V is TRBV20-1 and J is TRBJ2-1; 14 nucleotides agree with TRBD2. The V gene's germline CDR1 is DFQATT and CDR2 SNEGSKA (reference sequence). The junction had 6 bases not matched to a gene; V was cut back by 6 bases and J by 2 bases. CDR3 length: 16 amino acids. The DNA for the CDR3 is TGCAGTGCCGGGGGACTAGCGGGAGTGGCCTACAATGAGCAGTTCTTC. It translates to CSAGGLAGVAYNEQFF.

This clonotype has just a few counts. The chain couples TRBV20-1 to TRBJ1-2; D gene uncertain. V lost 3 bases and J 1 base, leaving 21 bases between the germline ends. Germline lookup yields CDR1 DFQATT and CDR2 SNEGSKA (reference sequence). The CDR3 contains 17 residues. CDR3 bases: TGCAGTGCTAGCAGCGGACGGGTGGTTGGGAGTAACTATGGCTACACCTTC. Translated: CSASSGRVVGSNYGYTF.

The V call is TRBV24-1, the J call TRBJ2-5; 7 nucleotides match TRBD1. CDR3 length equals 16 residues. V shed 3 bases, J shed 4 bases, and the junction held 10 bases outside the gene matches. Germline CDR1 KGHDR, CDR2 SFDVKD. DNA of the CDR3: TGTGCCACCAGTGATCAAACTACAGGGGTTGGAGAGACCCAGTACTTC. Its protein product is CATSDQTTGVGETQYF.

This chain joins TRBV29-1 and TRBJ2-5, with a tentative D call TRBD2 (7 bases). CDR3 length equals 15 residues. V was cut by 7 bases and J by 2 bases, with 20 bases left in between. The germline CDR1 and CDR2 sequences are SQVTM and ANQGSEA. CDR3 nucleotides: TGCAGCGCGGGGTGGGGAGGGACAATACAAGAGACCCAGTACTTC. This encodes CSAGWGGTIQETQYF.

This sequence joins TRBV12-3 or TRBV12-4 and TRBJ1-1; D unclear. V lost 5 bases and J lost 4, with 11 bases in between. The CDR3 is 13 amino acids. The CDR3 region is CASSPQSFTEAFF. DNA of the CDR3: TGTGCCAGCAGTCCCCAGAGTTTCACTGAAGCTTTCTTT.

The chain carries TRBV5-6 and TRBJ1-1, with no clear D. Germline CDR1 reads SGHDT; CDR2 reads YYEEEE. V shed 4 bases and J shed 3 bases, with 7 bases lying between them. This CDR3 has 12 amino acids. CDR3: CASSRTHTEAFF. The CDR3 DNA reads as TGTGCCAGCAGCCGAACTCACACTGAAGCTTTCTTT.

Only a few counts were recorded for this clonotype. CDR3 nucleotides: TGCGCCAGCAGCCGTTCCACAGGGATGGGAAACTATGGCTACACCTTC. This gives the protein CASSRSTGMGNYGYTF. The V call is TRBV4-3, the J call TRBJ1-2, with D perhaps matching TRBD1 (6 bases). With 4 bases removed from V and 2 bases from J, the gap between germline ends came to 17 bases. The germline CDR1 and CDR2 sequences are LGHNA and YSLEER. This CDR3 is 16 amino acids long.

This clonotype has more than one count but fewer than ten. The V gene is TRBV7-9, the J gene TRBJ1-1, with TRBD1 as a possible D gene (6 bases). V was trimmed by 5 bases and J by 1 base, leaving 11 bases between them. Germline loops: CDR1 SEHNR, CDR2 FQNEAQ (reference sequence). The CDR3 totals 14 residues. The CDR3 sequence: CASSDRQANTEAFF. Here the CDR3 DNA reads TGTGCCAGCAGCGATAGACAGGCGAACACTGAAGCTTTCTTT.

The chain has TRBV6-2 or TRBV6-3 and TRBJ1-5; 11 bases are a match to TRBD1. In germline, CDR1 is MNHEY, CDR2 SVGEGT. Trimming cost V 7 bases and J 2 bases; bases outside gene matches: 22. This CDR3 spans 21 amino acids. As DNA, the CDR3 is TGTGCCAGCACCCTACACTTCGGACGGGACAGGGGGATGATCGGCAATCAGCCCCAGCATTTT. Protein product: CASTLHFGRDRGMIGNQPQHF.

This clonotype was observed once. The CDR3: CASRLQGNAGGYTF. The DNA of the CDR3 is TGTGCCAGCAGACTACAGGGGAATGCAGGTGGCTACACCTTC. This chain connects TRBV6-5 to TRBJ1-2, with 7 bases matching TRBD1. The CDR3 contains 14 residues. J gave up 7 bases and V 6 bases, and 11 bases lay outside the gene matches. Germline CDR1 MNHEY, CDR2 SVGAGI.

There are a few counts of this clonotype. The V gene is TRBV12-3 or TRBV12-4, the J gene TRBJ1-5, with 9 bases fitting TRBD1. The CDR3 extends over 14 amino acids. With 3 bases clipped from V and 11 bases from J, the junction kept 8 bases outside the gene matches. The CDR3 nucleotides are TGTGCCAGCAGTTTCGGGACAGGGTTTAGTACCCAGCATTTT. Translating it yields CASSFGTGFSTQHF.

This clonotype has only a few counts. This chain links TRBV4-1 with TRBJ2-6; TRBD1 matches 9 bases. The CDR3 consists of 19 residues. With 2 bases clipped from V and 0 bases from J, the junction kept 8 bases outside the gene matches. Germline loops: CDR1 MGHRA, CDR2 YSYEKL. In DNA form, the CDR3 reads TGCGCCAGCAGCCAAACAGGGGGCGCTGGATTCTCTGGGGCCAACGTCCTGACTTTC. Its translation is CASSQTGGAGFSGANVLTF.

This clonotype came up a few times. The chain combines TRBV4-3 with TRBJ2-7; D not resolved. The CDR3 has 14 residues. Germline V lookup: CDR1 LGHNA, CDR2 YSLEER. DNA of the CDR3: TGCGCCCGCAGCCATCCTCACGAGTGGTTCGAGCAGTACGTC. As protein: CARSHPHEWFEQYV.

This chain links TRBV10-3 with TRBJ1-5, with D uncertain. The CDR3 has 14 residues. V was cut by 3 bases and J by 2 bases, with 8 bases left in between. The germline CDR1 and CDR2 sequences are ENHRY and SYGVKD. Here the CDR3 DNA reads TGTGCCATCAGTGAAGGGCCTGGCAATCAGCCCCAGCATTTT. It codes for CAISEGPGNQPQHF.

This clonotype was detected many times. CDR3 nucleotide sequence: TGTGCCAGCAGTTCCGACCCCGGGACAGGGTTGTTCTTC. This codes for CASSSDPGTGLFF. V gene TRBV7-2 combines with J gene TRBJ2-1; 9 nucleotides line up with TRBD1. The J segment lost 15 bases and the V segment lost 6 bases, leaving 12 bases of the junction unmatched. The CDR3 consists of 13 residues. Germline-derived CDR1 and CDR2 are SGHTA and FQGNSA.

This clonotype was detected only a few times. The rearrangement uses TRBV28 and TRBJ2-3; no clear D. In germline, CDR1 is MDHEN, CDR2 SYDVKM. This CDR3 spans 17 amino acids. Between the trimmed V and J ends, which lost 1 base and 0 bases, there was a span of 14 bases. The CDR3 DNA sequence: TGTGCCAGCAGTTTATCCCCGACACCATTTAGCACAGATACGCAGTATTTT. This sequence encodes CASSLSPTPFSTDTQYF.

The J gene is TRBJ2-3, the V gene TRBV27; tentative D call: TRBD2 (5 bases). V dropped 6 bases and J dropped 1 base, with 8 bases sitting between them. Germline CDR1 MNHEY, CDR2 SMNVEV (reference sequence). The CDR3 loop spans 13 amino acids. The CDR3 protein is CASRERGTDTQYF. The CDR3 DNA follows: TGTGCCAGCAGGGAGAGGGGCACAGATACGCAGTATTTT.